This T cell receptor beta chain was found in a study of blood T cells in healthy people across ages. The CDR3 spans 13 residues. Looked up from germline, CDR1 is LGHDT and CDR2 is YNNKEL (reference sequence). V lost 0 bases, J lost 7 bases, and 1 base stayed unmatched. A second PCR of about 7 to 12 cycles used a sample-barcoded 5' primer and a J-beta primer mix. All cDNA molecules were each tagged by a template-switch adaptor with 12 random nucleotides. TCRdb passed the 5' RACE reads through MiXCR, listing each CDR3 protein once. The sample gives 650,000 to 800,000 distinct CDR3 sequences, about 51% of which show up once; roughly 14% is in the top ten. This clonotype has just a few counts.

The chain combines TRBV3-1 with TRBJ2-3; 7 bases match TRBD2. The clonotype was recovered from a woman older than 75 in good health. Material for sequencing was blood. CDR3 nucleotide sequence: TGTGCCAGCAGCCAAGACGGGGGGAATACGCAGTATTTT. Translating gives CASSQDGGNTQYF.